One T cell receptor beta chain is described in this entry. Its cognate antigen is unknown. The germline CDR1 and CDR2 sequences are SGHTA and FQGNSA. CDR3 length: 13 amino acids. V was clipped by 1 base and J by 11 bases, with 14 bases between them. The data stem from a study of T cell responses to AZD1222 COVID-19 vaccine. On the study more broadly: Analyses pooled second doses at about 4 or about 12 weeks. Broader study findings: Clonal diversity may have been underestimated in mostly white British donors. Reports indicate that nearly half of spike-specific TCRs are directed at unmutated variant regions.

Measured with immunoSEQ multiplex PCR; TCRdb has only the in-frame clones, and not every one. The sample has approximately 120,000 clones; 88% are singletons. This sequence joins TRBV7-2 and TRBJ1-1; D gene uncertain. The source was peripheral blood, collected on day 0 of AZD1222 vaccination. This TCR was sampled from an adult in good health. In DNA form, the CDR3 reads TGTGCCAGCAGCTTAGGACGCCCTAAAGGGGCTTTCTTT. Translating it yields CASSLGRPKGAFF.